This T cell receptor (beta chain) comes out of a study of blood T cell repertoires in COVID-19. Study-level information: Samples of COVID-19 (acute and convalescent) were obtained from the United States, Italy and Spain. The analysed material was cDNA or gDNA that came from T cells, B-cell-depleted T cells, or PBMCs.

Original analysis: Scientists estimated how many nucleated cells there were by amplifying reference gene primers. The table came from immunoSEQ multiplex PCR; TCRdb's copy has only in-frame clones and leaves some out. The DNA gave D and trimming, while V, J and clone size come from that table. Found here are about 200,000 clones, around 80% of them singletons; the top ten hold 12%. Sequenced material: peripheral blood. This sequence originates from a woman between 35 and 50 years old with acute or convalescent COVID-19.

The CDR3 region has the DNA TGTGCCAGCAACCTATCTAAAAGAATAGGGGACCAGCATTTT. It codes for CASNLSKRIGDQHF. The chain joins TRBV6-4 to TRBJ1-5, with a possible D match to TRBD1 (5 bases). With 7 bases removed from V and 12 bases from J, the gap between germline ends came to 22 bases. There are 14 residues in the CDR3. Germline lookup yields CDR1 MRHNA and CDR2 SNTAGT.